There are a few counts of the clone carrying this TCR beta chain. Its antigen is unidentified. This entry belongs to a study of T-cell memory formation after mild COVID-19. Broader study findings: Some SARS-CoV-2-responding clones were already detected in memory before infection. Mainly CM and EM harbored the contracting CD4+ clones; mainly EMRA harbored the CD8+ ones.

Sample barcodes and UMIs were carried by the TCR alpha and TCR beta cDNA libraries that 5'RACE generated with constant-segment primers. Each CDR3 protein is one row after TCRdb ran MiXCR on the 5' RACE reads. The top ten hold roughly 2.3% of the sample, which has approximately 190,000 distinct CDR3 sequences, 15% to 20% seen once. This TCR was sampled from an adult woman who had mild COVID-19 (a few samples of this study predate the infection). Cell type and time point are not known. The sequencing sample was made of PBMCs or a T cell subset sorted from them (not recorded which).

CDR3 amino acids: CASSQVAGGPGELFF. The CDR3 nucleotides read TGTGCCAGCAGCCAAGTAGCGGGGGGGCCCGGGGAGCTGTTTTTT. This chain uses TRBV4-2 with TRBJ2-2; 11 bases fit TRBD2. Per the germline V gene, CDR1 is LGHNA and CDR2 is YNFKEQ. The CDR3 totals 15 residues. Germline trimming cut 1 base from V and 6 bases from J; bases unmatched to any gene: 1.